Below, 18 T cell receptor beta chains from the same sample are listed, as sequenced in a study of CXCR3-negative and CXCR3-positive naive CD8 T cells (dated by TCRdb to about 2019). Sequencing used a NextSeq 550. The Human TCR Profiling Kit (MiLaboratory) was used to make UMI-labeled 5' RACE TRB cDNA libraries. One entry per CDR3 protein sequence results from the TCRdb reprocessing of the reads, with DNA left out. Per the sample table, the count is about 110,000 distinct CDR3 sequences. The leading ten clones occupy 0.35% to 0.4% of the sample. No cognate antigen is known for these TCRs. Study-wide findings and limitations: Compared with CXCR3-negative naive cells, CXCR3-positive naive cells had TRB CDR3s with higher hydrophobicity (lower Kidera factor 4), lower energy, and higher strength and volume indices.

The sequenced material came from naive CXCR3+ CD8+ T cells from blood. What the cell subset or site label conveys for this sample: CD45RO-CCR7+CD27+CD95- naive CD8+ T cells expressing CXCR3 (TNR3+). The receptors derive from a human donor in good health. Some clones in this sample may be carry-over from other donors' samples.

The chain has TRBV7-9 and TRBJ2-1; the TCRdb D gene call, TRBD2, has no DNA to confirm it. Germline V CDR1 and CDR2: SEHNR, FQNEAQ (reference sequence). The CDR3 runs to 14 residues. The CDR3: CASSQISGYNEQFF.

V gene TRBV7-9 combines with J gene TRBJ2-1. The CDR3 is 12 amino acids. Germline V gene lookup returns CDR1 SEHNR and CDR2 FQNEAQ (reference sequence). The CDR3 protein is CASSLAKNEQFF.

V usage is TRBV7-3 and J usage is TRBJ2-7; the TCRdb D gene call, TRBD2, has no DNA to confirm it. This CDR3 spans 15 amino acids. Germline assignment: CDR1 SGHTA and CDR2 FQGTGA. The CDR3: CASSLTLTGGYEQYF. The variable domain in full, completed from reference TRBV7-3 and TRBJ2-7, reads GAGVSQTPSNKVTEKGKYVELRCDPISGHTALYWYRQSLGQGPEFLIYFQGTGAADDSGLPNDRFFAVRPEGSVSTLKIQRTERGDSAVYLCASSLTLTGGYEQYFGPGTRLTVT.

The V and J genes are TRBV15 and TRBJ1-5; the D call of TRBD1 rests on TCRdb alone, since no DNA is present to check it. Germline V gene data show CDR1 as LNHNV and CDR2 as YYDKDF (reference sequence). There are 15 residues in the CDR3. The CDR3 region is CATSRDGGYNQPQHF.

The chain joins TRBV7-9 to TRBJ1-1. Germline assignment: CDR1 SEHNR and CDR2 FQNEAQ (reference sequence). The CDR3 length is 14 residues. CDR3 region: CASSLAAENTEAFF.

The chain carries TRBV4-2 and TRBJ2-2. The CDR3 totals 13 residues. Germline lookup yields CDR1 LGHNA and CDR2 YNFKEQ. CDR3: CVSSQDTLGELFF.

The V gene is TRBV7-9, the J gene TRBJ2-5; TCRdb's D gene call, TRBD1, goes unchecked for lack of DNA. The CDR3 runs to 12 residues. In germline, CDR1 is SEHNR, CDR2 FQNEAQ (reference sequence). Here the CDR3 reads CASTPGLETQYF.

CDR3 in amino acids: CATSFSNPSPGKAFF. V and J are TRBV15 and TRBJ1-1; absent DNA, TCRdb's TRBD1 call cannot be checked. Germline-derived CDR1 and CDR2 are LNHNV and YYDKDF (reference sequence). This CDR3 contains 15 residues.

The rearrangement links TRBV29-1 to TRBJ2-5. CDR3 length equals 12 residues. CDR1 is SQVTM, CDR2 ANQGSEA, per germline. The CDR3 reads CSVELQDETQYF.

V gene TRBV6-2 or TRBV6-3 combines with J gene TRBJ1-1; TCRdb proposes TRBD1, but this gene call is untestable without DNA. Germline loops: CDR1 MNHEY, CDR2 SVGEGT. The CDR3 runs 14 residues. The CDR3: CAGSWDREDTEAFF.

The rearrangement joins TRBV7-9 to TRBJ2-4; TCRdb names TRBD2, which stays unverified in the absence of DNA. The CDR3 runs 16 residues. CDR1 is SEHNR and CDR2 is FQNEAQ in the germline V gene (reference sequence). The CDR3 reads CASSLFRGGAENIQYF.

The chain links TRBV5-1 to TRBJ2-7. The germline V gene has CDR1 SGHRS and CDR2 YFSETQ. The CDR3 spans 14 residues. The CDR3 sequence is CASSFGSGSYEQYF.

The gene calls are TRBV5-1 and TRBJ1-1; absent DNA, TCRdb's TRBD1 call cannot be checked. The CDR3 contains 19 residues. Germline V gene sequence: CDR1 SGHRS, CDR2 YFSETQ. The CDR3 reads CASSMRQGAISIPNTEAFF.

V and J are TRBV2 and TRBJ1-2; the TCRdb D gene call, TRBD1, has no DNA to confirm it. The CDR3 sequence is 14 residues long. The germline V gene has CDR1 SNHLY and CDR2 FYNNEI. The CDR3 region is CASSETAGAYGYTF.

This chain connects TRBV14 to TRBJ2-4; TCRdb's D call, TRBD1, is unchecked because there is no DNA. The length of the CDR3 is 14 residues. Germline values: CDR1 SGHDN, CDR2 FVKESK. CDR3 protein: CASSRLQGAGIQYF.

The chain employs TRBV7-9 and TRBJ2-7. CDR3 length: 14 amino acids. Germline lookup yields CDR1 SEHNR and CDR2 FQNEAQ (reference sequence). CDR3 amino acids: CASSLDASSYEQYF.

The chain recombines TRBV6-5 with TRBJ2-5; the D call of TRBD2 rests on TCRdb alone, since no DNA is present to check it. CDR3 length equals 16 residues. CDR1 and CDR2 from the germline V gene are MNHEY and SVGAGI. The CDR3 sequence: CASSLVAGENQETQYF.

CDR3 sequence reads: CASSQVDGRAANTGELFF. The V gene is TRBV3-1, the J gene TRBJ2-2. The length of the CDR3 is 18 residues. Germline lookup yields CDR1 LGHDT and CDR2 YNNKEL (reference sequence). Full variable domain (remainder filled in from reference TRBV3-1 and TRBJ2-2): DTAVSQTPKYLVTQMGNDKSIKCEQNLGHDTMYWYKQDSKKFLKIMFSYNNKELIINETVPNRFSPKSPDKAHLNLHINSLELGDSAVYFCASSQVDGRAANTGELFFGEGSRLTVL.